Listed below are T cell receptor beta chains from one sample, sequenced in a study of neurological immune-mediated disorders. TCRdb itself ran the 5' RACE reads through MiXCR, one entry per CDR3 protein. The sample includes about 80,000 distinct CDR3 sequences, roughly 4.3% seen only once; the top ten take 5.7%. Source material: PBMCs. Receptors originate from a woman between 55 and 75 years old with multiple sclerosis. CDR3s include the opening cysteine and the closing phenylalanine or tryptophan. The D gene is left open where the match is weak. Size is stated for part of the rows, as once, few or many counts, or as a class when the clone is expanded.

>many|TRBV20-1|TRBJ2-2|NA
TGCAGTGCCAATAGTGTCGGGGAGCTGTTTTTT
CSANSVGELFF
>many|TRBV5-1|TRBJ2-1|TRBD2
TGCGCCAGCAGCGGGGGAGGGGCCTACAATGAGCAGTTCTTC
CASSGGGAYNEQFF
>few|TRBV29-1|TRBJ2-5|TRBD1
TGCAGCGTTCACGCGGACAGGCCTTTGGAAGAGACCCAGTACTTC
CSVHADRPLEETQYF
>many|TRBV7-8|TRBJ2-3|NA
TGTGCCAGCAGCTGGCGGGGACATACCACAGATACGCAGTATTTT
CASSWRGHTTDTQYF
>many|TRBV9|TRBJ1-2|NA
TGTGCCAGCAGTCGGACAGCCGATGGCTACACCTTC
CASSRTADGYTF
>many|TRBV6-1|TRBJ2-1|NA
TGTGCCAGCAGTGAAGAAGTAGTACCGTCCTACAATGAGCAGTTCTTC
CASSEEVVPSYNEQFF
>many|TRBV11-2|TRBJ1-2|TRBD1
TGTGCCAGCAGCCAAGACAGGGGCCCCTATGGCTACACCTTC
CASSQDRGPYGYTF
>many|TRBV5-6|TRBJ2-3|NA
TGTGCCAGCACTCGGACCCGGAGCACAGATACGCAGTATTTT
CASTRTRSTDTQYF
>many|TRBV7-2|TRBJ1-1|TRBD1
TGTGCCAGCAGCTTAGCGAATACAGGGGTCTTGGAAGCTTTCTTT
CASSLANTGVLEAFF
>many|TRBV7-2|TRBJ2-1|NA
TGTGCCAGCAGCGTCCCCCGGGAGTACAATGAGCAGTTCTTC
CASSVPREYNEQFF
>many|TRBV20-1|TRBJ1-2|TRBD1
TGCAGTGCGACCGGGACAGGGACTAACTATGGCTACACCTTC
CSATGTGTNYGYTF
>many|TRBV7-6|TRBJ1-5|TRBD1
TGTGCCAGCAGCTTAGCCGTCCAGGGGGTAGGGTTCAATCAGCCCCAGCATTTT
CASSLAVQGVGFNQPQHF
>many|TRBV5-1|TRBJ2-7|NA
TGCGCCAGCAGCTTGGGTGGAGGGACCGACGAGCAGTACTTC
CASSLGGGTDEQYF
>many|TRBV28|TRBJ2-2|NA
TGTGCCAGCATGGGGGGAGACCGTCGGAGCACCGGGGAGCTGTTTTTT
CASMGGDRRSTGELFF
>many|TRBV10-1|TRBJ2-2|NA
TGCGCCAGCAGTGACAGGGCCACCGGGGAGCTGTTTTTT
CASSDRATGELFF
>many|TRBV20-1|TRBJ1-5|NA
TGCAGTGCTAGAGGGGTAGGGGTGGATCAGCCCCAGCATTTT
CSARGVGVDQPQHF
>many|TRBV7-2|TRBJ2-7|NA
TGTGCCAGCAGCTTAGCTGCAGGGAACAACTACGAGCAGTACTTC
CASSLAAGNNYEQYF
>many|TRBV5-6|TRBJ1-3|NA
TGTGCCAGCAGCATCGGGACGTACCCCGTCGGAAACACCATATATTTT
CASSIGTYPVGNTIYF
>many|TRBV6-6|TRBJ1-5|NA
TGTGCCAGCAGTTACTCTCCGGGGGTCGGGCAGCCCCAGCATTTT
CASSYSPGVGQPQHF
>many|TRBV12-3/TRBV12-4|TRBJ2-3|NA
TGTGCCAGCAGTCCCCCGAATGGGGTCCGCGGAGATACGCAGTATTTT
CASSPPNGVRGDTQYF
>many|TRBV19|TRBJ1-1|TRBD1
TGTGCCAGTAAGGGGGCAGATTTCACTGAAGCTTTCTTT
CASKGADFTEAFF
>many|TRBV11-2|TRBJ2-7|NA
TGTGCCAGCAGCTTCGTTAGGGGCTCCCGTTTTGGGCAGTACTTC
CASSFVRGSRFGQYF
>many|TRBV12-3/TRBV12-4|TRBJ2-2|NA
TGTGCCAGCAGCACCATCCAGGGGGGCACCGGGGAGCTGTTTTTT
CASSTIQGGTGELFF
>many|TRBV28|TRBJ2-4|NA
TGTGCCAGCAGTCCCCGCGGGCCGGTAGCCAAAAACATTCAGTACTTC
CASSPRGPVAKNIQYF
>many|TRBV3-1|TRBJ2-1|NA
TGTGCCAGCAGCTCAGGGAGGGCAACAGGGGCTGAGCAGTTCTTC
CASSSGRATGAEQFF
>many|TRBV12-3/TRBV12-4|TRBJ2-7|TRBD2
TGTGCCAGCACCACCGAGCGGACTAGCGGGACCCTCCACTTC
CASTTERTSGTLHF
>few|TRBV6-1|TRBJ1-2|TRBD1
TGTGCCAGCAGTAACGACAGGGACTATGGCTACACCTTC
CASSNDRDYGYTF
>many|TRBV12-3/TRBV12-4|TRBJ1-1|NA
TGTGCCAGCAGACACAGGGCTATCGCGAACACTGAAGCTTTCTTT
CASRHRAIANTEAFF
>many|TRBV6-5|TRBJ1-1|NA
TGTGCCAGCAGTACCCCTTTAGGTAACACTGAAGCTTTCTTT
CASSTPLGNTEAFF
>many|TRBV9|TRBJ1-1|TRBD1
TGTGCCAGCAGCGACCGACAGGGGGTTACTGAAGCTTTCTTT
CASSDRQGVTEAFF
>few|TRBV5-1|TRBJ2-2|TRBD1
TGCGCCAGCAGCTTGGTGGGACAGGCTTCCACCGGGGAGCTGTTTTTT
CASSLVGQASTGELFF
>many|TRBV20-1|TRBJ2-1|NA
TGCAGTGCCCCAAGACAGGTTTACAATGAGCAGTTCTTC
CSAPRQVYNEQFF
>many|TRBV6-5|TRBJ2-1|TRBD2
TGTGCCAGCAGGGGGCGGGGGGCCGTTGCCTACAATGAGCAGTTCTTC
CASRGRGAVAYNEQFF
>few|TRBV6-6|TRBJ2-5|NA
TGTGCCAGCAGCAGGGGAGGGGGACAAGAGACCCAGTACTTC
CASSRGGGQETQYF
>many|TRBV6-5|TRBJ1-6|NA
TGTGCCAGCAGTTACGGGGCAGAGGGTTCACCCCTCCACTTT
CASSYGAEGSPLHF
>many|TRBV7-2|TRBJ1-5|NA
TGTGCCAGCAGCTTAGCCTCGACGGATTACAATCAGCCCCAGCATTTT
CASSLASTDYNQPQHF
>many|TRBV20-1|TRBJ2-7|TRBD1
TGCAGTCAAACCGGGACAGGGGCCTACGAGCAGTACTTC
CSQTGTGAYEQYF
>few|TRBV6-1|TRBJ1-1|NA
TGTGCCAGCAGTGAAGCGCCCCCCGACACTGAAGCTTTCTTT
CASSEAPPDTEAFF
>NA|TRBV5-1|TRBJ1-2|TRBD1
TGCGCCAGCAGCCCCGCCGGACAGGGAGGCTACACCTTC
CASSPAGQGGYTF
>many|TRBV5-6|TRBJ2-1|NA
TGTGCCAGCAACCTAGGGGGGCCGCGGGATGAGCAGTTCTTC
CASNLGGPRDEQFF
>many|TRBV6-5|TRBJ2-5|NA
TGTGCCAGCAGAAGGGGGGCATTAGAGACCCAGTACTTC
CASRRGALETQYF
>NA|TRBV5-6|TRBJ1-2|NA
TGTGCCAGCAGCTCGGGACCTACTACAACCTTC
CASSSGPTTTF
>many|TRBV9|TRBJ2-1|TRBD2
TGTGCCAGCAGCGCCGGACTAGCGGGGATCGCTGAGCAGTTCTTC
CASSAGLAGIAEQFF
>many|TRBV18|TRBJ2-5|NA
TGTGCCAGCTCACCGAGAAACGTTGCACTAAAAGAGACCCAGTACTTC
CASSPRNVALKETQYF
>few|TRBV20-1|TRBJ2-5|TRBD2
TGCAGTGCTGCCCCATACTGGCGGGGGGCCCAAGAGACCCAGTACTTC
CSAAPYWRGAQETQYF
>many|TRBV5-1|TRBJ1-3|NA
TGCGCCAGCAGCGCTACAGGGACTGGAAACACCATATATTTT
CASSATGTGNTIYF
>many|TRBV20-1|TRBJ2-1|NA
TGCAGTGCTAGCACCGGGGGCAGGATGAATGAGCAGTTCTTC
CSASTGGRMNEQFF
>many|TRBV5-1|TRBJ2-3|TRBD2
TGCGCCAGCAGCCGAGGACTAGCGGGGGCAGATACGCAGTATTTT
CASSRGLAGADTQYF
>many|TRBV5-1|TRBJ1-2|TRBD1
TGCGCCAGCAGCCCGCAGGGGGCTGAGGGCTACACCTTC
CASSPQGAEGYTF